Below are 8 T cell receptor beta chains sequenced from a single sample in a study of blood T cell repertoires in COVID-19. Libraries were prepared by immunoSEQ multiplex PCR; TCRdb keeps only in-frame clonotypes and omits some of them. The sample lists 81,000 or so clones; over 80% were seen once. The sequenced sample was peripheral blood. The receptors were sampled from a woman in her 70s with active or convalescent COVID-19.

The chain's CDR3 is CASSPADRAGNTIYF. CDR3 bases: TGTGCCAGCTCACCCGCGGACAGAGCGGGAAACACCATATATTTT. V gene TRBV18 combines with J gene TRBJ1-3; D might be TRBD1 (6 bases). Germline V gene lookup returns CDR1 KGHSH and CDR2 LQKENI. The CDR3 consists of 15 residues. Trimming cost V 3 bases and J 4 bases, with 13 bases left between them.

The V gene is TRBV5-1, the J gene TRBJ2-1; D remains unclear. The CDR3 extends over 14 amino acids. V was clipped by 0 bases and J by 0 bases, with 4 bases between them. Germline-derived CDR1 and CDR2 are SGHRS and YFSETQ. The CDR3 coding sequence is TGCGCCAGCAGCTTGGATAGCTCCTACAATGAGCAGTTCTTC. This translates into CASSLDSSYNEQFF.

The J gene is TRBJ2-7, the V gene TRBV11-2, with D perhaps matching TRBD1 (5 bases). Germline CDR1 and CDR2: SGHAT and FQNNGV. V was cut by 3 bases and J by 2 bases, with 14 bases left in between. The CDR3 is made up of 15 amino acids. The CDR3 spells CASSFRAGIPYEQYF. CDR3 nucleotides: TGTGCCAGCAGCTTTAGGGCAGGGATCCCCTACGAGCAGTACTTC.

This chain joins TRBV28 and TRBJ2-5; no reliable D call. Trimming shortened V by 6 bases and J by 4 bases, and 6 bases separated the two germline ends. The CDR3 is 11 residues long. In germline, CDR1 is MDHEN, CDR2 SYDVKM. This chain's CDR3 is CASRSRETQYF. CDR3 coding DNA: TGTGCCAGCAGAAGCCGAGAGACCCAGTACTTC.

The chain recombines TRBV18 with TRBJ2-3; D is uncertain. The CDR3 runs to 14 residues. Germline CDR1 reads KGHSH; CDR2 reads LQKENI. V was clipped by 0 bases and J by 2 bases, with 6 bases between them. CDR3 loop: CASSPPELTDTQYF. CDR3 DNA: TGTGCCAGCTCACCACCGGAGCTCACAGATACGCAGTATTTT.

The chain carries TRBV25-1 and TRBJ2-6, with D unclear. The CDR3 sequence is 14 residues long. Trimming removed 4 bases at V and 0 bases at J, with 4 bases between. CDR1 and CDR2 from the germline V gene are MGHDK and SYGVNS. DNA for the CDR3: TGTGCCAGCAGTGGAGCCTCTGGGGCCAACGTCCTGACTTTC. Translating it yields CASSGASGANVLTF.

The V gene is TRBV10-3, the J gene TRBJ2-5; perhaps TRBD2 as D (6 bases). In germline, CDR1 is ENHRY, CDR2 SYGVKD. The CDR3 is 13 residues long. The V end was cut by 6 bases, the J end by 2 bases, with 10 bases between. For the CDR3, the DNA is TGTGCCATCAGCCCGGGGGAGCAAGAGACCCAGTACTTC. Translated: CAISPGEQETQYF.

The chain combines TRBV7-9 with TRBJ2-7; TRBD1 agrees at 10 bases. CDR1 is SEHNR, CDR2 FQNEAQ, per germline (reference sequence). The CDR3 is 16 residues long. V shed 4 bases, J shed 1 base, and the junction held 7 bases outside the gene matches. The CDR3 region is CASSSWGQGNSYEQYF. The CDR3 DNA is TGTGCCAGCAGCTCCTGGGGACAGGGGAATTCCTACGAGCAGTACTTC.